These T cell receptor beta chains were read from a single sample in a study of beta chain features in type 1 diabetes. Assay used: immunoSEQ multiplex PCR; TCRdb lists only in-frame clones, some missing. The repertoire holds approximately 250,000 clones, with around 15% as singletons. The sequenced material came from naive CD4+ T cells from blood. These receptors all stem from a man between 25 and 39 years old with type 1 diabetes. Each CDR3 is given with its conserved first and last residue. The D gene is left open where the match is weak. Size is omitted from some rows. Given values are once, few, many or a class for expanded clones.

>TRBV29-1|TRBD1|TRBJ2-5|NA
TGCAGCGTTCCCGGGACAGGCTTGACCCAGTACTTC
CSVPGTGLTQYF
>TRBV7-9|TRBD1|TRBJ1-1|NA
TGTGCCAGCAGCTTAGCTGGGACAGCGACTGAAGCTTTCTTT
CASSLAGTATEAFF
>TRBV2|NA|TRBJ2-1|NA
TGTGCCAGCAGCGCGAGACTTCCAGTGTACAATGAGCAGTTCTTC
CASSARLPVYNEQFF
>TRBV5-1|TRBD2|TRBJ2-3|NA
TGCGCCAGCAGCTTGGGACTAGCAGTAGGCACAGATACGCAGTATTTT
CASSLGLAVGTDTQYF
>TRBV29-1|TRBD2|TRBJ2-7|NA
TGCAGCGTTCAGGGACTAGCGGCCAACTACGAGCAGTACTTC
CSVQGLAANYEQYF
>TRBV6-6|NA|TRBJ2-1|few
TGTGCCAGCAGTTCGACCCGGAGCTCCTACAATGAGCAGTTCTTC
CASSSTRSSYNEQFF
>TRBV13|TRBD2|TRBJ2-3|NA
TGTGCCAGCAGCCGTAGACTAGCGGGTATGGCAGATACGCAGTATTTT
CASSRRLAGMADTQYF
>TRBV9|NA|TRBJ1-5|few
TGTGCCAGCAGCGGGGATAGCAATCAGCCCCAGCATTTT
CASSGDSNQPQHF
>TRBV30|NA|TRBJ1-5|few
TGTGCCTGGTCGGGGGGGCAGAGCAATCAGCCCCAGCATTTT
CAWSGGQSNQPQHF
>TRBV5-1|TRBD2|TRBJ2-1|few
TGCGCCAGCAGCTTAGGAGTAGCGGGCTTCGGCAATGAGCAGTTCTTC
CASSLGVAGFGNEQFF
>TRBV23-1|TRBD2|TRBJ2-3|few
TGCGCCAGCAGTCCCGGACTAGCGGGCCCTACTAGCACAGATACGCAGTATTTT
CASSPGLAGPTSTDTQYF
>TRBV28|TRBD2|TRBJ2-3|few
TGTGCCAGCAATCCAGCTAGCGGGAGCACAGATACGCAGTATTTT
CASNPASGSTDTQYF
>TRBV5-1|TRBD2|TRBJ2-7|NA
TGCGCCAGCAGCCCAAGAGGACTAGGCACCAACGAGCAGTACTTC
CASSPRGLGTNEQYF
>TRBV7-9|TRBD2|TRBJ2-7|NA
TGTGCCAGCAGCTTGAGTAGCGGGATCAACGAGCAGTACTTC
CASSLSSGINEQYF
>TRBV6-5|NA|TRBJ2-7|NA
TGTGCCAGCAGTTACCACTCGGGACGATCGGACTACGAGCAGTACTTC
CASSYHSGRSDYEQYF
>TRBV29-1|NA|TRBJ2-6|NA
TGCAGCGTTGGAAACTCTGGGGCCAACGTCCTGACTTTC
CSVGNSGANVLTF
>TRBV30|TRBD1|TRBJ2-5|NA
TGTGCCTGGAGTGGACAGGGAGAAGAGACCCAGTACTTC
CAWSGQGEETQYF
>TRBV7-2|TRBD1|TRBJ1-4|NA
TGTGCCAGCAGCTGGGACAGGGAAATCTCGGGTGAAAAACTGTTTTTT
CASSWDREISGEKLFF
>TRBV29-1|NA|TRBJ1-4|NA
TGCAGCGGGTCCGGGGTTAATGAAAAACTGTTTTTT
CSGSGVNEKLFF
>TRBV4-1|TRBD2|TRBJ2-1|few
TGCGCCAGCAGCCAAGATGCGACTAGCTTGTACAATGAGCAGTTCTTC
CASSQDATSLYNEQFF
>TRBV7-2|NA|TRBJ2-5|NA
TGTGCCAGCAGCCTAGACAGAGCAGCAGAGACCCAGTACTTC
CASSLDRAAETQYF
>TRBV6-5|NA|TRBJ1-5|NA
TGTGCCAGCTCGGGAGGCCGTCGCAATCAGCCCCAGCATTTT
CASSGGRRNQPQHF
>TRBV5-1|NA|TRBJ2-1|few
TGCGCCAGCAGCTTGCAGCGAGAGCAGTTCTTC
CASSLQREQFF
>TRBV29-1|TRBD2|TRBJ2-5|few
TGCAGCGAGGCGGGGGGGGCGCGAGAGACCCAGTACTTC
CSEAGGARETQYF
>TRBV5-8|NA|TRBJ1-3|few
TGTGCCAGCAGCCCTCGACAGCACTCTGGAAACACCATATATTTT
CASSPRQHSGNTIYF
>TRBV25-1|TRBD1|TRBJ1-2|NA
TGTGCCAGCAGGGGGACAGGGGTTGGTTATGGCTACACCTTC
CASRGTGVGYGYTF
>TRBV30|TRBD1|TRBJ1-1|few
TGTGCCTGGAGGGGACAGTTCACTGAAGCTTTCTTT
CAWRGQFTEAFF
>TRBV30|NA|TRBJ2-2|NA
TGTGCCTGGACCCCCCAGAGCACCGGGGAGCTGTTTTTT
CAWTPQSTGELFF
>TRBV29-1|NA|TRBJ1-1|few
TGCAGCGTTACAGGGATGGGGATCAACACTGAAGCTTTCTTT
CSVTGMGINTEAFF
>TRBV10-3|NA|TRBJ2-5|few
TGTGCCATAGGGCGAGGGGAAGAGACCCAGTACTTC
CAIGRGEETQYF
>TRBV7-8|NA|TRBJ2-5|few
TGTGCCAGCAGCCCCCGGGCATATCAAGAGACCCAGTACTTC
CASSPRAYQETQYF
>TRBV27|NA|TRBJ2-3|NA
TGTGCCAGCAGTCCCACTACTACAGATACGCAGTATTTT
CASSPTTTDTQYF
>TRBV5-6|NA|TRBJ2-3|few
TGTGCCAGCAGCTTGAACAGGGGAGGAGATACGCAGTATTTT
CASSLNRGGDTQYF
>TRBV7-2|TRBD2|TRBJ2-5|NA
TGTGCCAGCAGCTTAGTAACTAGCGGGAGTTTGAAGACCCAGTACTTC
CASSLVTSGSLKTQYF
>TRBV5-1|TRBD2|TRBJ2-5|few
TGCGCCAGCAGCTTCGGACTAGCGGGATTCCAAGAGACCCAGTACTTC
CASSFGLAGFQETQYF
>TRBV28|NA|TRBJ2-7|NA
TGTGCCAGCAGTTTCGCAAGGGCGCCGGGCTACGAGCAGTACTTC
CASSFARAPGYEQYF
>TRBV29-1|NA|TRBJ1-5|NA
TGCAGCGTCGGGGAGGGAAGTCAGCCCCAGCATTTT
CSVGEGSQPQHF
>TRBV29-1|TRBD1|TRBJ1-4|few
TGCAGCGGAAAAACAGGGGTTATAGAGGAAAAACTGTTTTTT
CSGKTGVIEEKLFF
>TRBV9|TRBD1|TRBJ2-7|NA
TGTGCCAGCAGCATCGGGACAGGCCTTGCCTACGAGCAGTACTTC
CASSIGTGLAYEQYF
>TRBV29-1|TRBD1|TRBJ2-1|few
TGCAGCGTTGAAGAAGGGACAGGGAACTCCTACAATGAGCAGTTCTTC
CSVEEGTGNSYNEQFF
>TRBV6-5|TRBD1|TRBJ1-2|few
TGTGCCAGCAGTCCGACAGGGAACTATGGCTACACCTTC
CASSPTGNYGYTF